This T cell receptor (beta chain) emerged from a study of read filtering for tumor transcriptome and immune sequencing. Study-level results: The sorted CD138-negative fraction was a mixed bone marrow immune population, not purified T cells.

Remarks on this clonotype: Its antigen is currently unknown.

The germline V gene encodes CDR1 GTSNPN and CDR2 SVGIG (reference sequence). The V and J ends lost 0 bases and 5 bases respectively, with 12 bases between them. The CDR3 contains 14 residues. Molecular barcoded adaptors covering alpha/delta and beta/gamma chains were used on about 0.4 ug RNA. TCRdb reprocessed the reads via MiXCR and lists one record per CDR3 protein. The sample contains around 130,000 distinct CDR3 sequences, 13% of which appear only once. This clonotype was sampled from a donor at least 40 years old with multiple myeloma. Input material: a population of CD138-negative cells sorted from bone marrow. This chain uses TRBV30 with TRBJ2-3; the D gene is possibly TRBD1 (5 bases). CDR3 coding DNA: TGTGCCTGGAGTGTGGGGTTCCAGGGAGATACGCAGTATTTT. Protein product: CAWSVGFQGDTQYF. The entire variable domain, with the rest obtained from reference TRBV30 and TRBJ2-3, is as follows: SQTIHQWPATLVQPVGSPLSLECTVEGTSNPNLYWYRQAAGRGLQLLFYSVGIGQISSEVPQNLSASRPQDRQFILSSKKLLLSDSGFYLCAWSVGFQGDTQYFGPGTRLTVL.